The rows below give T cell receptor beta chains drawn from one sample of a study of blood T cell repertoires in COVID-19. The method was immunoSEQ multiplex PCR; TCRdb's version includes in-frame clones alone and lacks a portion of them. This table holds over 100,000 clones, over 80% found once. Input material: peripheral blood. These receptors all come from a woman in her 70s with acute or convalescent COVID-19. Each CDR3 is given with its conserved first and last residue. A D gene is named only where the DNA matches it firmly. A clone size is listed for some rows: how often the clone was seen (once, few, many), or a class if it is expanded.

J | length | D | V | size | DNA | CDR3
TRBJ2-1 | 16 | TRBD1 | TRBV28 | NA | TGTGCCAGCAGGCGACAGGGGGCTGGGGGGTGGTATGAGCAGTTCTTC | CASRRQGAGGWYEQFF
TRBJ1-5 | 15 | NA | TRBV19 | NA | TGTGCCAGTAGTTCGACAGGAGGTATCAATCAGCCCCAGCATTTT | CASSSTGGINQPQHF
TRBJ2-1 | 14 | NA | TRBV6-5 | NA | TGTGCCAGCAGTCGAGATTATACTCACAATGAGCAGTTCTTC | CASSRDYTHNEQFF
TRBJ2-7 | 15 | TRBD2 | TRBV6-5 | NA | TGTGCCAGCAGCGGCGGGAGCGGGGGGTCCTACGAGCAGTACTTC | CASSGGSGGSYEQYF
TRBJ2-1 | 14 | NA | TRBV6-1 | NA | TGTGCCAGCAGTGAACTGTATATCGACAATGAGCAGTTCTTC | CASSELYIDNEQFF
TRBJ2-3 | 17 | TRBD2 | TRBV3-1/TRBV3-2 | NA | TGTGCCAGCAGCCACGAGGCACCGGGACTAGCAACAGATACGCAGTATTTT | CASSHEAPGLATDTQYF
TRBJ2-7 | 15 | NA | TRBV14 | once | TGTGCCAGCAGCACCCGAGGGGGTCGAGGTGGGGAGCAGTACTTC | CASSTRGGRGGEQYF
TRBJ2-7 | 15 | TRBD1 | TRBV7-8 | NA | TGTGCCAGCAGCATCTCGGGACAGGGTTTAAGCGAGCAGTACTTC | CASSISGQGLSEQYF
TRBJ1-4 | 15 | TRBD1 | TRBV29-1 | NA | TGCAGCGCTGCCGGGACAGACGCGACTAATGAAAAACTGTTTTTT | CSAAGTDATNEKLFF
TRBJ2-7 | 15 | TRBD1 | TRBV5-1 | NA | TGCGCCAGCAGCTTTGGGGCCGGGACAGGGGGCCAGCAGTACTTC | CASSFGAGTGGQQYF
TRBJ1-3 | 15 | NA | TRBV18 | NA | TGTGCCAGCTCCCCACGACGACAGAGAGGAAACACCATATATTTT | CASSPRRQRGNTIYF
TRBJ2-7 | 15 | NA | TRBV10-3 | NA | TGTGCCATCATAGACCCGGGAATGGGAAAGGACGAGCAGTACTTC | CAIIDPGMGKDEQYF
TRBJ2-1 | 17 | TRBD1 | TRBV18 | NA | TGTGCCAGCTCACCACCGTCGGACAGGGGAAACTACAATGAGCAGTTCTTC | CASSPPSDRGNYNEQFF
TRBJ1-1 | 13 | NA | TRBV18 | few | TGTGCCAGCTCACTCAACATGAACACTGAAGCTTTCTTT | CASSLNMNTEAFF
TRBJ1-4 | 13 | NA | TRBV10-1 | NA | TGCGCCAGCAGTGAGTCGGCGGGTGAAAAACTGTTTTTT | CASSESAGEKLFF
TRBJ2-5 | 13 | NA | TRBV12-3/TRBV12-4 | NA | TGTGCCAGCAGTTTAACAGGGAGTGAGACCCAGTACTTC | CASSLTGSETQYF
TRBJ2-7 | 16 | TRBD1 | TRBV5-1 | NA | TGCGCCAGCAGCTCCCACACAGGGGGCGAAGGGAACGAGCAGTACTTC | CASSSHTGGEGNEQYF
TRBJ2-7 | 14 | TRBD1 | TRBV6-5 | NA | TGTGCCAGCAGCTGGGGGACAGGGGGCTACGAGCAGTACTTC | CASSWGTGGYEQYF
TRBJ1-2 | 16 | TRBD1 | TRBV19 | NA | TGTGCCAGTAGCAAAGGACAGGGGGCATCAGGCTATGGCTACACCTTC | CASSKGQGASGYGYTF
TRBJ1-1 | 15 | TRBD1 | TRBV6-5 | NA | TGTGCCAGCAGCCCCCTGGTTAGGGGGCAAACTGAAGCTTTCTTT | CASSPLVRGQTEAFF
TRBJ1-2 | 15 | NA | TRBV18 | NA | TGTGCCAGCTCACCCGACATGGGGGGTCTCTATGGCTACACCTTC | CASSPDMGGLYGYTF
TRBJ2-1 | 15 | TRBD2 | TRBV6-4 | NA | TGTGCCAGCAGTGACCAGGCTAGCGGAAGGAATGAGCAGTTCTTC | CASSDQASGRNEQFF
TRBJ2-5 | 16 | TRBD1 | TRBV19 | NA | TGTGCCAGTAGTACACACTCGACAGGGGGCCAAGAGACCCAGTACTTC | CASSTHSTGGQETQYF